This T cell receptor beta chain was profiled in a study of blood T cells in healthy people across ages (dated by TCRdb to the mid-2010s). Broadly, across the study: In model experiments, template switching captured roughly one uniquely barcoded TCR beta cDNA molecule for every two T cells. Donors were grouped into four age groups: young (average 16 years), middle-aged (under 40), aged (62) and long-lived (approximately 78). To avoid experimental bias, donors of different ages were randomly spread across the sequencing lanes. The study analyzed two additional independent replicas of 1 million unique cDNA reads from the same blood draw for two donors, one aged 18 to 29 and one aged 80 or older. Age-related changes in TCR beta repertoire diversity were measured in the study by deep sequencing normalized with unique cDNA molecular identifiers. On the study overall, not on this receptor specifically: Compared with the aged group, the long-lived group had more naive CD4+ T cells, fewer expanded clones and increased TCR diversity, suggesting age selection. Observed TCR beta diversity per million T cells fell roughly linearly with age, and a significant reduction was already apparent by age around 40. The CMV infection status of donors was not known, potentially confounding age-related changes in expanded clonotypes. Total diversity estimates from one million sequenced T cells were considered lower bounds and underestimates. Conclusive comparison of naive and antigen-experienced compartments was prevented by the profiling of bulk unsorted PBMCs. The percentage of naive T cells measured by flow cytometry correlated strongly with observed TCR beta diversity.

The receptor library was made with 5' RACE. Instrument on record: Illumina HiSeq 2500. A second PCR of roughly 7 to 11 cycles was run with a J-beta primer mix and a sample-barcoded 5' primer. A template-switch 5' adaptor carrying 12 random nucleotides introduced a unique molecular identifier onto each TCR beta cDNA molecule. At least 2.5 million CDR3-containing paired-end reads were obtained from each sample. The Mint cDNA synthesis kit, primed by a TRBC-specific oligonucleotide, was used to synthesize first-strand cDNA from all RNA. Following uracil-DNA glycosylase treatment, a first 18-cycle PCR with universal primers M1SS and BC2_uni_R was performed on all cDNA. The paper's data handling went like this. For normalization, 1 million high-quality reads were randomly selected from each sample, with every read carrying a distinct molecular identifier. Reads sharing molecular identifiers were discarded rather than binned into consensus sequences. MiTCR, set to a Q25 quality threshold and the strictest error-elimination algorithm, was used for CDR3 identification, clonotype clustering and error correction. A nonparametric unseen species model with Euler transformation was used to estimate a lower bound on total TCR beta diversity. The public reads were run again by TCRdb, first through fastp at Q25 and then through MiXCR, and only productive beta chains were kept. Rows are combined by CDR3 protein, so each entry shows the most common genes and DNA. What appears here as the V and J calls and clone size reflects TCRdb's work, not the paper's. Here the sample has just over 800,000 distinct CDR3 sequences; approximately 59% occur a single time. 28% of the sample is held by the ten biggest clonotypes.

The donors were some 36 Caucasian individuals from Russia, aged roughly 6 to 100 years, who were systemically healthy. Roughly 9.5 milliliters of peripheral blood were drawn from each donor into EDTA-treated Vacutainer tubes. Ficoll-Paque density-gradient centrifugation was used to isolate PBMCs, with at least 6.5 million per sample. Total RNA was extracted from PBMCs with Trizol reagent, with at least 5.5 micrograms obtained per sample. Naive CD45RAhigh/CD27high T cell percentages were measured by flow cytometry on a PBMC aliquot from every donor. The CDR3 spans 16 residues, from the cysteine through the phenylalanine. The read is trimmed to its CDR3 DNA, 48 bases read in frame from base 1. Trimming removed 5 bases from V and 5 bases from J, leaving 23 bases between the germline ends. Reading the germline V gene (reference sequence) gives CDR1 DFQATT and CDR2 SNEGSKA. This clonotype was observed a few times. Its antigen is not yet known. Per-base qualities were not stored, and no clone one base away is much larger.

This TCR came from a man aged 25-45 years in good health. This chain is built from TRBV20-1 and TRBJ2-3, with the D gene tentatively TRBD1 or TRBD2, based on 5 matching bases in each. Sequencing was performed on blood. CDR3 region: CSAGALYRGEGDTQYF. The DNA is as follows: TGCAGTGCTGGGGCTCTCTACCGGGGAGAAGGAGATACGCAGTATTTT.